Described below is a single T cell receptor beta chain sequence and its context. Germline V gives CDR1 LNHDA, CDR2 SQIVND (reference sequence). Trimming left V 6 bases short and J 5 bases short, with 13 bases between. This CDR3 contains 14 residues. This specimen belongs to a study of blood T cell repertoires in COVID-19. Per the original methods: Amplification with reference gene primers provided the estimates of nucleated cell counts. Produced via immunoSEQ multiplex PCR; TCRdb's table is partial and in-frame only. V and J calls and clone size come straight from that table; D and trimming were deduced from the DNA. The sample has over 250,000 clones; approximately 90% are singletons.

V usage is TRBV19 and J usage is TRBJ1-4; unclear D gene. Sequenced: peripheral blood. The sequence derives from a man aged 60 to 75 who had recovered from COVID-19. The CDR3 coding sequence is TGTGCCAGTAGATCCGGGGAGGCAAATGAAAAACTGTTTTTT. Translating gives CASRSGEANEKLFF.